These 24 T cell receptor beta chains were sequenced from one sample in a study of T cell repertoires in cytomegalovirus infection. No antigen has been identified for these receptors. From the reads, TCRdb called clonotypes with MiXCR, one entry per CDR3 protein. The sample contains some 900,000 distinct CDR3 sequences, around a third of which appear only once. The sequenced sample was cultured CD8+ T cells from PBMCs, obtained from culture after CMV antigen stimulation. These receptors were obtained from a human donor in good health (CMV status not recorded). Some clones in this sample may be carry-over from other donors' samples.

This clonotype has a count of ten or more. The rearrangement uses TRBV7-2 and TRBJ1-6, with 8 bases matching TRBD1. Germline CDR1 is SGHTA and CDR2 is FQGNSA. The ends lost 6 bases at V and 5 bases at J; junction bases unmatched: 9. This CDR3 comprises 16 residues. CDR3 sequence reads: CASRRIGQGDNSPLHF. The DNA for the CDR3 is TGTGCCAGCAGGAGAATCGGACAGGGCGATAATTCACCCCTCCACTTT.

The rearrangement links TRBV13 to TRBJ1-1, with D uncertain. Looked up from germline, CDR1 is PRHDT and CDR2 is FYEKMQ (reference sequence). V lost 5 bases, J lost 4 bases, and 11 bases lay in between. The length of the CDR3 is 13 residues. The CDR3: CASSNGRGTEAFF. The CDR3 bases are TGTGCCAGCAGCAACGGACGAGGCACTGAAGCTTTCTTT.

The chain links TRBV28 to TRBJ1-6; TRBD1 might be the D (6 bases). This CDR3 comprises 15 residues. V was cut by 4 bases and J by 7 bases, with 14 bases left in between. Germline V gene sequence: CDR1 MDHEN, CDR2 SYDVKM. Written as DNA, the CDR3 is TGTGCCAGCAGTTCAATAACAGGGTTCAATTCACCCCTCCACTTT. Its protein is CASSSITGFNSPLHF.

This clonotype has only a few counts. The V call is TRBV6-5, the J call TRBJ2-3; TRBD2 matches 13 bases. V trimming: 4 bases; J trimming: 0 bases; junction bases outside the gene matches: 25. There are 24 residues in the CDR3. CDR1 and CDR2 (germline): MNHEY, SVGAGI. The CDR3 loop is CASSFIRQAGLAGSPLASTDTQYF. The CDR3 DNA reads TGTGCCAGCAGTTTCATCCGTCAGGCGGGACTAGCGGGGTCTCCCCTAGCAAGCACAGATACGCAGTATTTT.

V is TRBV7-9 and J is TRBJ2-7; D gene uncertain. Germline assignment: CDR1 SEHNR and CDR2 FQNEAQ (reference sequence). This CDR3 is 15 amino acids long. Between the trimmed V and J ends, which lost 1 base and 0 bases, there was a span of 10 bases. In DNA, the CDR3 is TGTGCCAGCAGCTTAGAATGGTCGAGCTCCTACGAGCAGTACTTC. Translation: CASSLEWSSSYEQYF.

This sequence joins TRBV7-9 and TRBJ2-7, with D perhaps matching TRBD2 (8 bases). With 6 bases removed from V and 0 bases from J, the gap between germline ends came to 21 bases. Germline V gene data show CDR1 as SEHNR and CDR2 as FQNEAQ (reference sequence). CDR3 length: 17 residues. The DNA of the CDR3 is TGTGCCAGCAGTCGGGGGGGGACAGTTCCGAGCTCCTACGAGCAGTACTTC. Protein product: CASSRGGTVPSSYEQYF. The variable domain in full, completed from reference TRBV7-9 and TRBJ2-7, reads DTGVSQNPRHKITKRGQNVTFRCDPISEHNRLYWYRQTLGQGPEFLTYFQNEAQLEKSRLLSDRFSAERPKGSFSTLEIQRTEQGDSAMYLCASSRGGTVPSSYEQYFGPGTRLTVT.

This chain uses TRBV6-5 with TRBJ2-1, with D possibly being TRBD2 (6 bases). The CDR3 has 17 amino acids. CDR1 is MNHEY and CDR2 is SVGAGI in the germline V gene. The V and J ends lost 6 bases and 0 bases respectively, with 18 bases between them. CDR3 bases: TGTGCCAGCAGAATAAATTCCCGGGGGTACTCCTACAATGAGCAGTTCTTC. It yields the protein CASRINSRGYSYNEQFF.

The chain recombines TRBV7-9 with TRBJ1-2; D is perhaps TRBD1 (6 bases). This CDR3 has 13 residues. The V gene lost 2 bases and the J gene lost 6 bases, with 10 bases spanning the gap. Germline V CDR1 and CDR2: SEHNR, FQNEAQ (reference sequence). In nucleotides, the CDR3 is TGTGCCAGCAGCTTAACAGGGTATCATGGCTACACCTTC. Translating gives CASSLTGYHGYTF.

This clonotype came up a few times. The CDR3 here is CSAIMSGSYEQYV. In nucleotides, the CDR3 is TGCAGTGCTATAATGAGCGGGTCCTACGAGCAGTACGTC. V gene TRBV20-1 combines with J gene TRBJ2-7; the D gene is possibly TRBD2 (6 bases). V lost 4 bases to trimming and J lost 1 base, with 11 bases between them. The CDR3 is made up of 13 amino acids. The germline V gene has CDR1 DFQATT and CDR2 SNEGSKA (reference sequence).

Ten or more counts support this clonotype. This chain connects TRBV7-9 to TRBJ2-3, with 10 bases that match TRBD2. Germline CDR1 and CDR2: SEHNR and FQNEAQ (reference sequence). The CDR3 length is 17 residues. V was clipped by 4 bases and J by 4 bases; unmatched bases: 11. CDR3 sequence: CASSSPDKRGGPDTQYF. The CDR3 region has the DNA TGTGCCAGCAGCTCCCCGGATAAGCGGGGGGGCCCAGATACGCAGTATTTT. Full variable domain (remainder filled in from reference TRBV7-9 and TRBJ2-3): DTGVSQNPRHKITKRGQNVTFRCDPISEHNRLYWYRQTLGQGPEFLTYFQNEAQLEKSRLLSDRFSAERPKGSFSTLEIQRTEQGDSAMYLCASSSPDKRGGPDTQYFGPGTRLTVL.

In its sample, this clonotype was seen a few times. V usage is TRBV5-6 and J usage is TRBJ2-7; 10 positions match TRBD1. Germline CDR1 SGHDT, CDR2 YYEEEE. There are 14 residues in the CDR3. V lost 4 bases and J lost 5; bases outside the gene matches: 6. CDR3 nucleotide sequence: TGTGCCAGCAGCCTGGACAGGGGGGTACACGAGCAGTACTTC. Translation gives CASSLDRGVHEQYF.

V usage is TRBV28 and J usage is TRBJ1-5; 8 bases align to TRBD1. Trimming at V came to 10 bases and at J to 6 bases, leaving 14 bases not matched to a gene. CDR1 is MDHEN and CDR2 is SYDVKM in the germline V gene. The CDR3 has 15 residues. CDR3 loop: CAISQDREVGQPQHF. The CDR3 nucleotides read TGTGCCATTTCGCAGGACAGGGAGGTGGGTCAGCCCCAGCATTTT.

This clonotype was seen a handful of times. The V and J genes are TRBV4-2 and TRBJ2-3; the match to TRBD1 covers 8 bases. The CDR3 is 17 amino acids. J gave up 6 bases and V 0 bases, and 11 bases lay outside the gene matches. CDR1 and CDR2 (germline): LGHNA, YNFKEQ. The CDR3 reads CASSQDQTGALSDTQYF. The CDR3 nucleotides are TGTGCCAGCAGCCAAGACCAGACAGGGGCCCTATCGGATACGCAGTATTTT.

This chain links TRBV19 with TRBJ1-1; D call uncertain. V was pared by 0 bases and J by 0 bases, with 8 bases between. The V gene's germline CDR1 is LNHDA and CDR2 SQIVND (reference sequence). This CDR3 has 15 residues. The CDR3 protein is CASSIDGSLNTEAFF. CDR3 nucleotide sequence: TGTGCCAGTAGTATAGACGGCAGCTTGAACACTGAAGCTTTCTTT.

The rearrangement joins TRBV19 to TRBJ1-6, with D perhaps TRBD1 (5 bases). The CDR3 is 14 amino acids. Trimming left V 3 bases short and J 7 bases short, with 10 bases between. The V gene's germline CDR1 is LNHDA and CDR2 SQIVND (reference sequence). CDR3 sequence: CASSMGGENSPLHF. DNA for the CDR3: TGTGCCAGTAGTATGGGAGGGGAAAATTCACCCCTCCACTTT.

The V and J genes are TRBV9 and TRBJ1-2, with 8 bases identical to TRBD1. The ends lost 1 base at V and 0 bases at J; junction bases unmatched: 5. The CDR3 contains 16 residues. Germline V CDR1 and CDR2: SGDLS, YYNGEE. For the CDR3, the DNA is TGTGCCAGCAGCGTACAGGGGGCGAGACCTAACTATGGCTACACCTTC. Translated: CASSVQGARPNYGYTF.

The chain carries TRBV29-1 and TRBJ1-1, with D possibly TRBD1 on 6 matching bases. The CDR3 covers 14 residues. V was trimmed by 6 bases and J by 4 bases, leaving 18 bases between them. Germline V CDR1 and CDR2: SQVTM, ANQGSEA. This CDR3 reads CSVDAGAQGTEAFF. The CDR3 DNA reads as TGCAGCGTGGACGCAGGGGCCCAAGGCACTGAAGCTTTCTTT.

This clonotype was recorded many times. The chain links TRBV7-2 to TRBJ2-3; 14 nucleotides agree with TRBD2. The CDR3 length is 19 residues. J gave up 2 bases and V 5 bases, and 12 bases lay outside the gene matches. Germline lookup yields CDR1 SGHTA and CDR2 FQGNSA. The CDR3: CASSQGTSGGNIYTDTQYF. The CDR3 DNA reads TGTGCCAGCAGCCAAGGGACTAGCGGGGGAAATATATACACAGATACGCAGTATTTT.

This rearrangement joins TRBV29-1 to TRBJ1-2; D uncertain. CDR3 size: 14 residues. Germline CDR1 SQVTM, CDR2 ANQGSEA. V lost 6 bases to trimming and J lost 5 bases, with 19 bases between them. The CDR3 here is CSVKVPQPDYGYTF. In DNA, the CDR3 is TGCAGCGTGAAGGTCCCACAGCCTGATTATGGCTACACCTTC.

This clonotype occurred many times. V and J are TRBV12-3 or TRBV12-4 and TRBJ2-7; 15 nucleotides match TRBD2. The CDR3 loop spans 18 amino acids. With 5 bases clipped from V and 1 base from J, the junction kept 9 bases outside the gene matches. The CDR3 coding sequence is TGTGCCAGCAGTCTAGGGACTAGCGGGGGGCGTGGGTCCTACGAGCAGTACTTC. Translating it yields CASSLGTSGGRGSYEQYF.

This clonotype has a handful of counts. CDR3: CSARDSNRSYGYTF. Here the CDR3 DNA reads TGCAGTGCTAGAGATTCAAACAGGAGCTATGGCTACACCTTC. V usage is TRBV20-1 and J usage is TRBJ1-2; TRBD1 is a possible D gene (5 bases). Germline V gives CDR1 DFQATT, CDR2 SNEGSKA (reference sequence). The CDR3 spans 14 residues. Between the trimmed V and J ends, which lost 0 bases and 4 bases, there was a span of 12 bases.

There are many counts of this clonotype. J is TRBJ2-5 and V is TRBV7-9; D ambiguous. Trimming shortened V by 2 bases and J by 7 bases, and 14 bases separated the two germline ends. The CDR3 is made up of 14 amino acids. Germline-derived CDR1 and CDR2 are SEHNR and FQNEAQ (reference sequence). Here the CDR3 reads CASSLKDGEGTQYF. For the CDR3, the DNA is TGTGCCAGCAGCTTAAAGGACGGCGAAGGGACCCAGTACTTC.

This clonotype was recorded many times. The chain recombines TRBV6-1 with TRBJ2-7; no clear D. The length of the CDR3 is 14 residues. Germline loops: CDR1 MNHNS, CDR2 SASEGT. V was clipped by 5 bases and J by 2 bases, with 13 bases between them. CDR3 protein: CASSPRGVAYEQYV. CDR3 DNA sequence: TGTGCCAGCAGTCCTCGTGGGGTAGCCTACGAGCAGTACGTC.

V is TRBV4-2 and J is TRBJ2-3, with D tentatively TRBD2 (5 bases). CDR1 LGHNA and CDR2 YNFKEQ come from the germline V gene. Trimming stripped 4 bases from V and 4 bases from J, with 9 bases between. The CDR3 runs to 13 residues. CDR3 sequence: CASSPPSPDTQYF. Written as DNA, the CDR3 is TGTGCCAGCAGCCCCCCTAGCCCAGATACGCAGTATTTT.